This entry lists 27 T cell receptor beta chains sequenced from one sample in a study of T cells after yellow fever vaccination. Using its own MiXCR run on the 5' RACE reads, TCRdb lists one record per CDR3 protein. This sample has approximately 550,000 distinct CDR3 sequences, with approximately 15% found just once. The sample consisted of PBMCs, taken on the day of the yellow fever booster vaccination. Receptors were obtained from a man aged 25-45 years who received the YFV17D yellow fever vaccine.

This clonotype came up many times. The V and J genes are TRBV5-5 and TRBJ1-5; D perhaps matches TRBD1 (6 bases). The CDR3 is made up of 15 amino acids. Germline V gene lookup returns CDR1 SGHKS and CDR2 YYEKEE (reference sequence). Trimming pared 0 bases from V and 4 bases from J, leaving 11 bases between. CDR3 region: CASSLGTAMNQPQHF. The DNA for the CDR3 is TGTGCCAGCAGCTTGGGGACAGCCATGAATCAGCCCCAGCATTTT.

The V and J genes are TRBV5-1 and TRBJ2-4; D perhaps matches TRBD1 (5 bases). V was shortened by 4 bases and J by 1 base, with 12 bases between the two germline ends. Germline-derived CDR1 and CDR2 are SGHRS and YFSETQ. This CDR3 region has 15 residues. This CDR3 reads CASSLGDLAKNIQYF. The CDR3 nucleotides read TGCGCCAGCAGCCTAGGGGATTTGGCCAAAAACATTCAGTACTTC.

This clonotype has only a few counts. This chain connects TRBV2 to TRBJ2-7; D perhaps matches TRBD2 (6 bases). With 3 bases removed from V and 2 bases from J, the gap between germline ends came to 8 bases. CDR1 SNHLY and CDR2 FYNNEI come from the germline V gene. The CDR3 contains 13 residues. CDR3 loop: CASSDPGAYEQYF. CDR3 DNA: TGTGCCAGCAGTGATCCGGGAGCCTACGAGCAGTACTTC.

The gene calls are TRBV7-2 and TRBJ2-5; D gene ambiguous. This CDR3 is built from 13 residues. Germline values: CDR1 SGHTA, CDR2 FQGNSA. Trimming shortened V by 1 base and J by 5 bases, and 8 bases separated the two germline ends. The CDR3 protein is CASSLEIWETQYF. The CDR3 DNA is TGTGCCAGCAGCTTAGAAATCTGGGAGACCCAGTACTTC.

This clonotype was counted at least ten times. CDR3 region: CASRTGLAPETQYF. The CDR3 coding sequence is TGTGCCAGCAGGACGGGACTAGCACCCGAGACCCAGTACTTC. The V call is TRBV6-1, the J call TRBJ2-5, with 9 bases fitting TRBD2. There are 14 residues in the CDR3. CDR1 is MNHNS, CDR2 SASEGT, per germline. With 6 bases clipped from V and 5 bases from J, the junction kept 7 bases outside the gene matches.

The rearrangement links TRBV20-1 to TRBJ1-5; D is undetermined. In germline, CDR1 is DFQATT, CDR2 SNEGSKA (reference sequence). V was clipped by 2 bases and J by 0 bases, with 11 bases between them. The CDR3 is 15 amino acids. CDR3 region: CSARPLPLSNQPQHF. Here the CDR3 DNA reads TGCAGTGCTAGACCGTTACCGCTTAGCAATCAGCCCCAGCATTTT.

This clonotype was seen a few times. This sequence joins TRBV30 and TRBJ1-6; D perhaps matches TRBD1 (5 bases). The V and J ends lost 1 base and 7 bases respectively, with 14 bases between them. Germline values: CDR1 GTSNPN, CDR2 SVGIG (reference sequence). This CDR3 comprises 15 residues. The CDR3 loop reads CAWSGRSRANSPLHF. DNA for the CDR3: TGTGCCTGGAGTGGTCGTAGCAGGGCAAATTCACCCCTCCACTTT.

This clonotype was found a few times. The chain carries TRBV7-9 and TRBJ2-5; perhaps TRBD2 as D (5 bases). The CDR3 spans 14 residues. CDR1 and CDR2 (germline): SEHNR, FQNEAQ (reference sequence). The V gene lost 7 bases and the J gene lost 3 bases, with 15 bases spanning the gap. CDR3 residues: CASIEEGTEETQYF. DNA for the CDR3: TGTGCCAGCATCGAAGAGGGAACAGAAGAGACCCAGTACTTC.

The J gene is TRBJ1-1, the V gene TRBV18; possible D gene TRBD1, 5 bases. The germline V gene has CDR1 KGHSH and CDR2 LQKENI. The V and J ends lost 4 bases and 1 base respectively, with 16 bases between them. The CDR3 runs to 16 residues. This chain's CDR3 is CASSRGQGSPNTEAFF. The CDR3 DNA sequence: TGTGCCAGCTCACGAGGGCAGGGTTCGCCGAACACTGAAGCTTTCTTT.

This clonotype has only a few counts. The chain has TRBV27 and TRBJ2-6, with D possibly TRBD2 on 6 matching bases. V was shortened by 5 bases and J by 4 bases, with 12 bases between the two germline ends. Germline-derived CDR1 and CDR2 are MNHEY and SMNVEV (reference sequence). The CDR3 is 15 amino acids. The CDR3 region is CASSERGIGANVLTF. The CDR3 DNA sequence: TGTGCCAGCAGTGAACGGGGGATCGGGGCCAACGTCCTGACTTTC.

The rearrangement uses TRBV19 and TRBJ1-2; D may be TRBD1 (5 bases). Trimming stripped 5 bases from V and 8 bases from J, with 21 bases between. The V gene's germline CDR1 is LNHDA and CDR2 SQIVND (reference sequence). This CDR3 has 15 amino acids. CDR3: CASSPPGRSDAGYTF. The CDR3 nucleotides are TGTGCCAGTAGTCCACCGGGACGATCTGATGCGGGCTACACCTTC.

The chain carries TRBV5-1 and TRBJ2-1, with 14 positions matching TRBD2. Germline assignment: CDR1 SGHRS and CDR2 YFSETQ. The ends lost 1 base at V and 3 bases at J; junction bases unmatched: 6. The CDR3 runs to 18 residues. DNA for the CDR3: TGCGCCAGCAGCTTGAGGGGACTAGCGGGAGTTGGCTACAATGAGCAGTTCTTC. Amino acid sequence: CASSLRGLAGVGYNEQFF.

The J gene is TRBJ2-5, the V gene TRBV5-1; 9 bases match TRBD2. Per the germline V gene, CDR1 is SGHRS and CDR2 is YFSETQ. Germline trimming cut 0 bases from V and 1 base from J; bases unmatched to any gene: 4. The CDR3 runs to 16 residues. CDR3 DNA: TGCGCCAGCAGCTTGGTCCTAGCGGGGTTCCAAGAGACCCAGTACTTC. Amino acid sequence: CASSLVLAGFQETQYF.

V and J are TRBV12-3 or TRBV12-4 and TRBJ2-2; a weak D match, TRBD1 (5 bases). The CDR3 runs 14 residues. Between the trimmed V and J ends, which lost 2 bases and 6 bases, there was a span of 10 bases. As DNA, the CDR3 is TGTGCCAGCAGTTTACCTGGGGCTCCCGGGGAGCTGTTTTTT. Amino acids: CASSLPGAPGELFF.

This clonotype was counted only a few times. The rearrangement joins TRBV5-1 to TRBJ2-2; TRBD1 aligns across 7 bases. CDR1 is SGHRS and CDR2 is YFSETQ in the germline V gene. The CDR3 contains 16 residues. Losses at the gene ends were 2 bases for V and 0 bases for J; bases not matched to a gene: 4. For the CDR3, the DNA is TGCGCCAGCAGCTTCGAAGGGGGCGCGAACACCGGGGAGCTGTTTTTT. This sequence encodes CASSFEGGANTGELFF.

This clonotype was recorded a few times. The rearrangement uses TRBV9 and TRBJ2-2; 7 bases agree with TRBD1. The germline V gene has CDR1 SGDLS and CDR2 YYNGEE. The CDR3 extends over 15 amino acids. V dropped 5 bases and J dropped 3; count of bases not matched to a gene: 7. CDR3 loop: CASRGSTGDTGELFF. The CDR3 DNA follows: TGTGCCAGCAGGGGGTCAACAGGGGACACCGGGGAGCTGTTTTTT.

This chain uses TRBV30 with TRBJ2-1; TRBD2 matches at 10 bases. Trimming cost V 2 bases and J 4 bases; bases outside gene matches: 20. The CDR3 extends over 20 amino acids. Germline lookup yields CDR1 GTSNPN and CDR2 SVGIG (reference sequence). CDR3 sequence: CAWSLWLAGVGLISYNEQFF. The CDR3, as DNA: TGTGCCTGGAGTCTCTGGCTAGCGGGAGTAGGTTTAATTAGTTACAATGAGCAGTTCTTC.

In its sample, this clonotype was seen many times. The chain couples TRBV29-1 to TRBJ2-7; D remains ambiguous. The CDR3 extends over 13 amino acids. Germline V gene data show CDR1 as SQVTM and CDR2 as ANQGSEA. With 3 bases removed from V and 7 bases from J, the gap between germline ends came to 16 bases. The DNA for the CDR3 is TGCAGCGTTGAGGAATACTTTTTGGGGGAGCAGTACTTC. Translation gives CSVEEYFLGEQYF.

V is TRBV27 and J is TRBJ2-1; 10 nucleotides match TRBD1. Germline lookup yields CDR1 MNHEY and CDR2 SMNVEV (reference sequence). The CDR3 is made up of 15 amino acids. V gave up 5 bases and J gave up 7 bases; unmatched junction bases: 8. The CDR3 DNA sequence: TGTGCCAGCAGTGTCGACAGGGGGCGGGAGAATGAGCAGTTCTTC. Its protein product is CASSVDRGRENEQFF.

This rearrangement joins TRBV6-1 to TRBJ2-1; D remains unclear. The germline V gene encodes CDR1 MNHNS and CDR2 SASEGT. Trimming removed 5 bases at V and 6 bases at J, with 14 bases between. This CDR3 is 14 amino acids long. The CDR3 region has the DNA TGTGCCAGCAGTCCCACGCCCGGGTCCAATGAGCAGTTCTTC. Translation gives CASSPTPGSNEQFF.

The chain couples TRBV6-1 to TRBJ2-7; a weak D match, TRBD1 (5 bases). V was shortened by 3 bases and J by 3 bases, with 15 bases between the two germline ends. Germline V lookup: CDR1 MNHNS, CDR2 SASEGT. The CDR3 runs to 15 residues. For the CDR3, the DNA is TGTGCCAGCAGTGACAGGGAATTCAATCACTACGAGCAGTACTTC. Translated, it gives CASSDREFNHYEQYF.

V gene TRBV4-3 combines with J gene TRBJ2-2, with a tentative D call TRBD2 (6 bases). Germline V gene sequence: CDR1 LGHNA, CDR2 YSLEER. V lost 4 bases and J 6 bases, leaving 21 bases between the germline ends. This CDR3 has 17 amino acids. The CDR3 reads CASSREPVEGTPGELFF. CDR3 DNA: TGCGCCAGCAGCCGAGAGCCCGTGGAGGGGACTCCCGGGGAGCTGTTTTTT.

The CDR3 DNA follows: TGTGCCAGTAGTATAGTTGACAATGAGCAGTTCTTC. Translated: CASSIVDNEQFF. V gene TRBV19 combines with J gene TRBJ2-1; D not certain. Per germline, CDR1 LNHDA and CDR2 SQIVND (reference sequence). The CDR3 consists of 12 residues. V was trimmed by 1 base and J by 5 bases, leaving 3 bases between them.

This rearrangement joins TRBV5-1 to TRBJ2-4; D call uncertain. Trimming left V 4 bases short and J 0 bases short, with 14 bases between. Germline CDR1 is SGHRS and CDR2 is YFSETQ. This CDR3 is 16 amino acids long. The CDR3 DNA reads as TGCGCCAGCAGCAGCCCCCTGGGCCCAGCCAAAAACATTCAGTACTTC. It translates to CASSSPLGPAKNIQYF.

The J gene is TRBJ1-1, the V gene TRBV7-9, with D uncertain. This CDR3 has 12 residues. Germline loops: CDR1 SEHNR, CDR2 FQNEAQ (reference sequence). V was shortened by 7 bases and J by 0 bases, with 6 bases between the two germline ends. In nucleotides, the CDR3 is TGTGCCAGCAATATCCTGAACACTGAAGCTTTCTTT. Amino acids: CASNILNTEAFF.

This clonotype was found a few times. This sequence joins TRBV20-1 and TRBJ2-5, with a weak D call TRBD2 (6 bases). From germline, CDR1 is DFQATT and CDR2 SNEGSKA (reference sequence). V was shortened by 1 base and J by 10 bases, with 13 bases between the two germline ends. The CDR3 contains 12 residues. The CDR3 is CSARVPWGDQYF. The CDR3 nucleotides are TGCAGTGCTAGAGTCCCGTGGGGGGACCAGTACTTC.

This clonotype was seen a few times. CDR3 in DNA: TGTGCCAGCAGTTTTTTGGCGCAGGGCCCCTACGAGCAGTACTTC. Translation: CASSFLAQGPYEQYF. The chain has TRBV12-3 or TRBV12-4 and TRBJ2-7, with D possibly matching TRBD1 (5 bases). Trimming shortened V by 3 bases and J by 2 bases, and 14 bases separated the two germline ends. The CDR3 is 15 amino acids.